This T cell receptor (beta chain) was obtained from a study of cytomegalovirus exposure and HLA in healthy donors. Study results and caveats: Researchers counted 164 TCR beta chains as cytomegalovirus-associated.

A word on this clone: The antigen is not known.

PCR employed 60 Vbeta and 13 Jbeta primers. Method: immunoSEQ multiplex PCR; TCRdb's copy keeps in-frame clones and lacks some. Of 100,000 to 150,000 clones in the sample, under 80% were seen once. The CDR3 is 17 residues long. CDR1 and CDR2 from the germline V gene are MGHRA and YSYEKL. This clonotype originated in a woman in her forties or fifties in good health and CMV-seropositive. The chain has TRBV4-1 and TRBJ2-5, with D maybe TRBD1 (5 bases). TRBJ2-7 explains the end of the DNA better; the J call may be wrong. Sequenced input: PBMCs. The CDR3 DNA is TGCGCCAGCAGCCAAGATCACTCGGCAGGGTTCCCCTACGAGCAGTACTTC. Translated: CASSQDHSAGFPYEQYF.